This T cell receptor beta chain was sequenced in a study of radiation and T cells in renal cell carcinoma. Across the whole study: Nephrectomy followed 15 Gy stereotactic body radiation by 4 weeks. Study-wide points: In blood, top tumor clones expanded by 2 weeks, shrinking by 4.

Time point described: baseline pretreatment blood. As for treatment: 15 Gy SBRT to primary tumor, nephrectomy 4 weeks later. This table comes from immunoSEQ multiplex PCR, and its TCRdb copy is limited to in-frame clones, with some not included. The repertoire holds 120,000 to 150,000 clones, with 83% as singletons. The germline V gene encodes CDR1 SGHTA and CDR2 FQGNSA. The length of the CDR3 is 15 residues. V shed 4 bases and J 4 bases; nucleotides not matched to a gene: 8. Comments on this clone: The antigen is not known.

The input for sequencing was blood, taken from a patient whose treatment included radiotherapy and nephrectomy. The TCR sequence derives from a woman aged 45-65 years with renal cell carcinoma. V usage is TRBV7-2 and J usage is TRBJ1-1, with TRBD1 matching over 8 bases. CDR3 sequence (DNA): TGTGCCAGCAGCTCAATGCCGGACAGGGCCACTGAAGCTTTCTTT. Its protein is CASSSMPDRATEAFF.